A selection of T cell receptor beta chains follows, all from one sample in a study of CD8 T cells in Susac syndrome. In TCRdb, the immunoSEQ multiplex PCR reads were re-called with MiXCR into one record per CDR3 protein. The sample lists about 140,000 distinct CDR3 sequences; approximately 96% were seen once. Sequencing was carried out using CD4+ T cells from PBMCs. These receptors were obtained from a human donor with multiple sclerosis. Both conserved end residues are part of each CDR3. D genes are given only for firm matches. Not every row has a clone size; where given, it reads once, few, many or a size class.

abundance	v_gene	len	j_gene	d_gene	CDR3aa	CDR3nt
-	TRBV30	14	TRBJ1-2	TRBD1	CAWRKRDRPYGYTF	TGTGCCTGGAGGAAGAGGGACAGGCCCTATGGCTACACCTTC
-	TRBV20-1	14	TRBJ2-1	-	CSASPPSSYNEQFF	TGCAGTGCGAGCCCCCCTAGCTCCTACAATGAGCAGTTCTTC
once	TRBV28	11	TRBJ1-2	-	CASSFQVGYTF	TGTGCCAGCAGTTTCCAGGTTGGCTACACCTTC
-	TRBV19	14	TRBJ2-5	-	CASSPGAQKETQYF	TGTGCCAGTAGTCCCGGGGCGCAGAAAGAGACCCAGTACTTC
-	TRBV5-1	13	TRBJ2-1	TRBD2	CASTGLVGNEQFF	TGCGCCAGCACCGGACTAGTCGGGAATGAGCAGTTCTTC
-	TRBV28	15	TRBJ2-1	TRBD1	CASTHRGTGNNEQFF	TGTGCCAGCACCCACCGCGGGACAGGAAACAATGAGCAGTTCTTC
-	TRBV7-2	13	TRBJ1-2	TRBD1	CASSAWTGGGYTF	TGTGCCAGCAGCGCATGGACAGGGGGCGGCTACACCTTC
-	TRBV12-3/TRBV12-4	11	TRBJ2-5	TRBD1	CASSSGQEKYF	TGTGCCAGCAGTTCCGGACAGGAAAAGTACTTC
once	TRBV7-2	13	TRBJ2-5	-	CASSSPPSRTQYF	TGTGCCAGCAGCTCCCCTCCCTCAAGGACCCAGTACTTC
-	TRBV24-1	13	TRBJ1-1	-	CATMSVSNTEAFF	TGTGCCACCATGTCCGTATCGAACACTGAAGCTTTCTTT
-	TRBV7-2	15	TRBJ2-6	-	CASSLDRSGANVLTF	TGTGCCAGCAGCTTAGACAGATCTGGGGCCAACGTCCTGACTTTC
-	TRBV5-1	15	TRBJ1-1	TRBD1	CASRNKTGGPTEAFF	TGCGCCAGCAGAAATAAAACAGGGGGTCCCACTGAAGCTTTCTTT
-	TRBV3-1	13	TRBJ1-1	TRBD1	CASSPRQGDEAFF	TGTGCCAGCAGCCCCAGACAGGGAGATGAAGCTTTCTTT
-	TRBV30	12	TRBJ1-1	-	CAWTAWNTEAFF	TGTGCCTGGACAGCCTGGAACACTGAAGCTTTCTTT
-	TRBV11-2	15	TRBJ1-1	-	CAGEARAGGDTEAFF	TGTGCGGGGGAGGCTAGGGCAGGCGGGGACACTGAAGCTTTCTTT
-	TRBV6-5	14	TRBJ2-7	-	CASSYTGTHNEQYF	TGTGCCAGCAGTTATACCGGGACACACAATGAGCAGTACTTC
-	TRBV12-3/TRBV12-4	17	TRBJ2-5	-	CASSSLAGQLYQETQYF	TGTGCCAGCAGTTCCTTGGCGGGACAGCTTTACCAAGAGACCCAGTACTTC
few	TRBV4-2	18	TRBJ1-1	TRBD1	CASSPVGQGGLRETEAFF	TGTGCCAGCAGCCCAGTGGGACAGGGCGGTCTTAGAGAGACTGAAGCTTTCTTT
-	TRBV6-6	15	TRBJ2-7	-	CASSKLDHYSYEQYF	TGTGCCAGCAGTAAACTGGACCACTACTCCTACGAGCAGTACTTC
-	TRBV3-1	11	TRBJ1-1	-	CASSQWPGAFF	TGTGCCAGCAGCCAATGGCCTGGAGCTTTCTTT
-	TRBV25-1	14	TRBJ1-6	TRBD1	CASRSTGDNSPLHF	TGTGCCAGCAGGTCCACAGGGGATAATTCACCCCTCCACTTT
-	TRBV7-9	15	TRBJ1-1	-	CASRGRQALNTEAFF	TGTGCCAGCAGAGGACGACAGGCCCTCAACACTGAAGCTTTCTTT
-	TRBV18	12	TRBJ2-5	-	CASSLRVETQYF	TGTGCCAGCTCACTTCGGGTTGAGACCCAGTACTTC
-	TRBV20-1	13	TRBJ1-6	-	CSAPGNSNSPLHF	TGCAGTGCCCCCGGGAACTCCAATTCACCCCTCCACTTT
-	TRBV29-1	11	TRBJ2-2	-	CSVGETGELFF	TGCAGCGTTGGGGAGACCGGGGAGCTGTTTTTT
-	TRBV15	12	TRBJ2-5	-	CATSRVQETQYF	TGTGCCACCAGCAGAGTTCAAGAGACCCAGTACTTC
once	TRBV12-3/TRBV12-4	14	TRBJ1-2	TRBD1	CASSFSGTGRGYTF	TGTGCCAGCAGTTTCTCCGGGACAGGGCGCGGCTACACCTTC
-	TRBV5-3	17	TRBJ1-1	TRBD1	CASSFLLRQGPNTEAFF	TGTGCCAGCAGCTTTCTTTTGCGACAGGGACCGAACACTGAAGCTTTCTTT
-	TRBV6-5	14	TRBJ2-5	-	CASSPSWGGETQYF	TGTGCCAGCAGTCCTTCGTGGGGCGGCGAGACCCAGTACTTC
-	TRBV30	16	TRBJ1-5	-	CAWSVEGLARNQPQHF	TGTGCCTGGAGTGTAGAGGGGTTGGCCCGCAATCAGCCCCAGCATTTT
-	TRBV20-1	14	TRBJ1-2	-	CSAGRDGSNYGYTF	TGCAGTGCTGGACGAGACGGATCGAACTATGGCTACACCTTC
-	TRBV7-2	15	TRBJ2-7	TRBD2	CASSRIGTSVYEQYF	TGTGCCAGCAGCCGCATCGGGACTAGCGTTTACGAGCAGTACTTC
-	TRBV4-1	15	TRBJ1-2	-	CASSQDSGGRYGYTF	TGCGCCAGCAGCCAAGATTCGGGGGGTCGGTATGGCTACACCTTC
-	TRBV7-8	14	TRBJ1-1	-	CASSRSTLYTEAFF	TGTGCCAGCAGCCGATCTACACTATACACTGAAGCTTTCTTT
-	TRBV3-1	12	TRBJ2-5	-	CASSQKRETQYF	TGTGCCAGCAGCCAAAAGCGGGAGACCCAGTACTTC
-	TRBV5-1	13	TRBJ2-1	-	CASSPDLPHEQFF	TGCGCCAGCAGCCCCGACCTCCCCCATGAGCAGTTCTTC
-	TRBV27	16	TRBJ2-1	TRBD2	CASSSRTSGNYNEQFF	TGTGCCAGCAGTTCAAGGACTAGCGGGAACTACAATGAGCAGTTCTTC
-	TRBV19	11	TRBJ2-7	-	CATGEYDEQYF	TGTGCGACGGGAGAGTACGACGAGCAGTACTTC
once	TRBV15	14	TRBJ2-3	TRBD1	CATSRGQAEDTQYF	TGTGCCACCAGCAGGGGACAGGCGGAGGATACGCAGTATTTT
-	TRBV20-1	13	TRBJ2-2	-	CSASNGNTGELFF	TGCAGTGCTAGTAACGGGAACACCGGGGAGCTGTTTTTT
-	TRBV6-2/TRBV6-3	15	TRBJ2-5	TRBD2	CASSSPASGKETQYF	TGTGCCAGCAGTTCCCCGGCTAGCGGGAAGGAGACCCAGTACTTC
-	TRBV11-1	15	TRBJ2-5	TRBD2	CASSFRTSGTQTQYF	TGTGCCAGCAGCTTCCGGACTAGCGGGACCCAGACCCAGTACTTC
-	TRBV20-1	15	TRBJ1-5	TRBD1	CSARGTGVNNQPQHF	TGCAGTGCTAGAGGGACAGGGGTTAACAATCAGCCCCAGCATTTT
-	TRBV12-3/TRBV12-4	10	TRBJ2-7	-	CASGDYEQYF	TGTGCCAGCGGGGACTACGAGCAGTACTTC
-	TRBV29-1	15	TRBJ2-1	-	CSVEGATETYNEQFF	TGCAGCGTTGAAGGGGCCACTGAAACCTACAATGAGCAGTTCTTC
-	TRBV4-2	16	TRBJ1-5	TRBD1	CASSQEDRNHGQPQHF	TGTGCCAGCAGCCAAGAGGACAGGAACCACGGTCAGCCCCAGCATTTT
few	TRBV14	12	TRBJ2-5	-	CASSQGRETQYF	TGTGCCAGCAGCCAAGGGAGGGAGACCCAGTACTTC
few	TRBV6-1	14	TRBJ2-5	TRBD1	CASSQPTGGETQYF	TGTGCCAGCAGCCAGCCGACAGGGGGAGAGACCCAGTACTTC
-	TRBV12-3/TRBV12-4	15	TRBJ1-6	-	CASSKGPTGTSPLHF	TGTGCCAGCAGTAAGGGACCGACCGGTACTTCACCCCTCCACTTT
-	TRBV9	16	TRBJ1-1	-	CASSPFWGGQGTEAFF	TGTGCCAGCAGCCCGTTCTGGGGGGGACAAGGGACTGAAGCTTTCTTT